The 27 T cell receptor beta chains listed next were all sequenced from one sample in a study of T cells in Graves' hyperthyroidism and ophthalmopathy. The TCR beta CDR3 regions underwent amplification using RNA transcripts as the source. The TCR CDR3 first-round RT-PCR relied on the HTBI primer set. TCRdb reanalysed the multiplex PCR reads using MiXCR and keeps one entry per CDR3 protein. The repertoire consists of a few hundred thousand distinct CDR3 sequences, with around a sixth occurring once and the leading ten covering around an eighth. The sample taken for sequencing was blood. The receptor set was obtained from a woman aged 18-29 years with Graves' hyperthyroidism.

This clonotype came up many times. The chain employs TRBV28 and TRBJ2-7, with D possibly being TRBD1 (6 bases). Trimming cost V 4 bases and J 4 bases, with 17 bases left between them. This CDR3 comprises 15 residues. Germline V lookup: CDR1 MDHEN, CDR2 SYDVKM. The CDR3 region has the DNA TGTGCCAGCAGTTGGAAATCGGACAGACAGTACGAGCAGTACTTC. Translating gives CASSWKSDRQYEQYF.

This clonotype occurred many times. This rearrangement joins TRBV6-5 to TRBJ2-7; TRBD1 or TRBD2 may be the D gene (6 bases each). The CDR3 loop spans 15 amino acids. Germline-derived CDR1 and CDR2 are MNHEY and SVGAGI. V lost 2 bases, J lost 2 bases, and 13 bases lay in between. In DNA, the CDR3 is TGTGCCAGCAGTTACCCGGGGGCGGGTCCCTACGAGCAGTACTTC. It is translated as CASSYPGAGPYEQYF.

This clonotype has ten or more counts. The genes are TRBV28 and TRBJ2-2; TRBD2 aligns across 12 bases. The CDR3 runs to 17 residues. V shed 6 bases and J 6 bases; nucleotides not matched to a gene: 11. Germline V gene data show CDR1 as MDHEN and CDR2 as SYDVKM. In DNA form, the CDR3 reads TGTGCCAGCAGAGGGACTAGCGGGCCTGTTAGGTCCGGGGAGCTGTTTTTT. It codes for CASRGTSGPVRSGELFF.

V is TRBV20-1 and J is TRBJ2-3, with 12 bases that match TRBD2. This CDR3 is built from 16 residues. V lost 1 base, J lost 4 bases, and 6 bases stayed unmatched. Germline CDR1 is DFQATT and CDR2 is SNEGSKA (reference sequence). The CDR3 loop is CSARGELAGGADTQYF. The CDR3 region has the DNA TGCAGTGCTAGAGGAGAACTAGCGGGGGGCGCAGATACGCAGTATTTT.

CDR3 amino acids: CASSPKSGTGSYEQYF. CDR3 bases: TGTGCCAGCAGCCCAAAGTCGGGGACAGGGTCATACGAGCAGTACTTC. This chain links TRBV14 with TRBJ2-7, with 9 bases that match TRBD1. The CDR3 runs 16 residues. Looked up from germline, CDR1 is SGHDN and CDR2 is FVKESK. Trimming cost V 4 bases and J 4 bases; bases outside gene matches: 11.

The genes are TRBV25-1 and TRBJ2-7; 9 bases match TRBD1. Germline V lookup: CDR1 MGHDK, CDR2 SYGVNS. This CDR3 region has 16 residues. J gave up 1 base and V 0 bases, and 4 bases lay outside the gene matches. CDR3 in amino acids: CASSEYKGQGSYEQYF. As DNA, the CDR3 is TGTGCCAGCAGTGAATATAAGGGACAGGGTTCCTACGAGCAGTACTTC.

This clonotype was found a few times. This sequence joins TRBV28 and TRBJ1-6; the D gene is possibly TRBD1 (6 bases). From germline, CDR1 is MDHEN and CDR2 SYDVKM. The ends were cut back, 3 bases at V and 2 bases at J, with 11 bases in the middle. The CDR3 loop spans 16 amino acids. The CDR3 spells CASSFYRAPYNSPLHF. CDR3 nucleotide sequence: TGTGCCAGCAGTTTCTACAGGGCGCCCTATAATTCACCCCTCCACTTT.

The rearrangement links TRBV29-1 to TRBJ2-7; TRBD2 might be the D (6 bases). The CDR3 is 14 amino acids. Germline CDR1 and CDR2: SQVTM and ANQGSEA. The V end lost 4 bases, the J end lost 0 bases, and 13 bases lay between the germline ends. CDR3 loop: CSVVKDYSSYEQYF. The DNA for the CDR3 is TGCAGCGTTGTAAAGGACTACAGCTCCTACGAGCAGTACTTC.

The sample holds many counts of this clonotype. The V call is TRBV5-5, the J call TRBJ2-7; D perhaps matches TRBD2 (6 bases). The CDR3 length is 14 residues. With 4 bases removed from V and 3 bases from J, the gap between germline ends came to 14 bases. Germline V gives CDR1 SGHKS, CDR2 YYEKEE (reference sequence). CDR3 protein: CASSVALGGYEQYF. In nucleotides, the CDR3 is TGTGCCAGCAGCGTGGCTCTGGGGGGCTACGAGCAGTACTTC.

The V and J genes are TRBV6-1 and TRBJ1-1; D not resolved. The germline V gene has CDR1 MNHNS and CDR2 SASEGT. V gave up 5 bases and J gave up 4 bases, with 17 bases separating them. The CDR3 totals 15 residues. The chain's CDR3 is CASSPDTNAGTEAFF. The CDR3, as DNA: TGTGCCAGCAGTCCCGACACCAACGCGGGCACTGAAGCTTTCTTT.

In its sample, this clonotype was seen many times. The chain combines TRBV27 with TRBJ2-2; D is perhaps TRBD1 (6 bases). CDR1 and CDR2 (germline): MNHEY, SMNVEV (reference sequence). The CDR3 length is 18 residues. V was pared by 5 bases and J by 0 bases, with 19 bases between. As DNA, the CDR3 is TGTGCCAGCAGTCCACGATCCGCCGGGACATCGAACACCGGGGAGCTGTTTTTT. Residues: CASSPRSAGTSNTGELFF.

This clonotype was found a few times. V and J are TRBV6-2 or TRBV6-3 and TRBJ2-5, with 7 bases aligning to TRBD1. The ends lost 6 bases at V and 2 bases at J; junction bases unmatched: 9. CDR3 length: 15 amino acids. Germline lookup yields CDR1 MNHEY and CDR2 SVGEGT. The CDR3 DNA reads TGTGCCAGCAGCAGCGACAGGGTAGGACAAGAGACCCAGTACTTC. Encoded protein: CASSSDRVGQETQYF.

This clonotype was counted at least ten times. This sequence joins TRBV11-3 and TRBJ1-1, with a possible D match to TRBD1 (6 bases). Germline V gene data show CDR1 as SGHNT and CDR2 as YENEEA. Trimming took off 3 bases at V and 4 bases at J, with 9 bases between the two ends. CDR3 length equals 13 residues. The CDR3 loop is CASSFTGTTEAFF. The CDR3 nucleotides read TGTGCCAGCAGCTTCACAGGGACCACTGAAGCTTTCTTT.

This clonotype was recorded a few times. This sequence joins TRBV19 and TRBJ1-1, with a tentative D call TRBD1 (5 bases). Trimming removed 3 bases from V and 3 bases from J, with 8 bases in between. Looked up from germline, CDR1 is LNHDA and CDR2 is SQIVND (reference sequence). The CDR3 extends over 13 amino acids. The CDR3 spells CASSMGGYTEAFF. The CDR3 region has the DNA TGTGCCAGTAGTATGGGGGGATACACTGAAGCTTTCTTT.

In its sample, this clonotype was seen a few times. V usage is TRBV20-1 and J usage is TRBJ2-7; the D gene is possibly TRBD2 (7 bases). The CDR3 extends over 17 amino acids. Germline V lookup: CDR1 DFQATT, CDR2 SNEGSKA (reference sequence). V lost 4 bases, J lost 0 bases, and 22 bases lay in between. CDR3 amino acids: CSAIGLLGRGPSYEQYF. In DNA, the CDR3 is TGCAGTGCTATCGGCCTGTTGGGGCGGGGGCCCTCCTACGAGCAGTACTTC.

This clonotype occurred many times. The CDR3 DNA follows: TGTGCCAGCAGTGTCCGGCCTCAGGGAATCCAGCCCCAGCATTTT. This codes for CASSVRPQGIQPQHF. This chain joins TRBV6-1 and TRBJ1-5, with D possibly TRBD1 on 5 matching bases. The V gene's germline CDR1 is MNHNS and CDR2 SASEGT. V was shortened by 4 bases and J by 7 bases, with 17 bases between the two germline ends. The CDR3 is 15 amino acids.

The rearrangement links TRBV18 to TRBJ2-3; D gene unclear. The CDR3 sequence is 18 residues long. V was trimmed by 3 bases and J by 0 bases, leaving 19 bases between them. The germline V gene encodes CDR1 KGHSH and CDR2 LQKENI. CDR3 nucleotides: TGTGCCAGCTCACCTCCGCGGTCGGCCGACGTTAGCACAGATACGCAGTATTTT. Amino acid sequence: CASSPPRSADVSTDTQYF.

The genes are TRBV27 and TRBJ2-7; TRBD1 is a possible D gene (5 bases). The CDR3 sequence is 14 residues long. CDR1 and CDR2 (germline): MNHEY, SMNVEV (reference sequence). The germline V and J ends were trimmed by 4 bases and 4 bases, with 14 bases remaining between them. CDR3 protein: CASSWQGTLYEQYF. In nucleotides, the CDR3 is TGTGCCAGCAGTTGGCAGGGTACACTATACGAGCAGTACTTC.

This clonotype was observed many times. CDR3 coding DNA: TGTGCCACCCGAGAGGGGGGGAGGGGTGCTGGGGCCAACGTCCTGACTTTC. It specifies CATREGGRGAGANVLTF. The V gene is TRBV27, the J gene TRBJ2-6; tentative D call: TRBD2 (7 bases). CDR3 length: 17 amino acids. Trimming removed 10 bases from V and 2 bases from J, with 21 bases in between. Germline V gene lookup returns CDR1 MNHEY and CDR2 SMNVEV (reference sequence).

V and J are TRBV3-1 and TRBJ1-2; the D gene is possibly TRBD1 (5 bases). V lost 4 bases and J lost 7, with 16 bases in between. This CDR3 spans 14 amino acids. CDR1 LGHDT and CDR2 YNNKEL come from the germline V gene (reference sequence). The DNA of the CDR3 is TGTGCCAGCAGCCCACGCCGGGGCGCGAGTGGCTACACCTTC. Translating gives CASSPRRGASGYTF.

For this clonotype: This may be a read error: a much more frequent sequence differs by one nucleotide. The CDR3 does not close with the conserved phenylalanine or tryptophan, likely indicating a read error. This chain uses TRBV7-2 with TRBJ1-2; D remains unclear. CDR3 length: 14 residues. Trimming took 6 bases from V and 8 from J, leaving 19 bases between them. Germline CDR1 reads SGHTA; CDR2 reads FQGNSA. DNA for the CDR3: TGTGCCAGCAGATCCCTTCTGGGGAAAGGAGGCTACACCCTC. Translation gives CASRSLLGKGGYTL.

This clonotype was seen at least ten times. This chain connects TRBV2 to TRBJ1-5; 7 nucleotides match TRBD1. This CDR3 comprises 13 residues. Trimming took 4 bases from V and 12 from J; bases not matched to a gene: 9. Germline V gene lookup returns CDR1 SNHLY and CDR2 FYNNEI. The CDR3 reads CASSGSTTGNQHF. The DNA for the CDR3 is TGTGCCAGCAGTGGATCTACGACAGGGAACCAGCATTTT.

This clonotype was detected many times. The chain joins TRBV20-1 to TRBJ2-1; the match to TRBD2 covers 9 bases. The CDR3 loop spans 15 amino acids. CDR1 and CDR2 (germline): DFQATT, SNEGSKA (reference sequence). Trimming at V came to 6 bases and at J to 7 bases, leaving 13 bases not matched to a gene. The CDR3 reads CSAPNRGGRVNEQFF. The CDR3 DNA follows: TGCAGTGCCCCTAATCGGGGCGGGAGGGTTAATGAGCAGTTCTTC.

The sample holds many counts of this clonotype. The J gene is TRBJ1-1, the V gene TRBV11-2, with 9 bases lining up with TRBD1. CDR1 is SGHAT, CDR2 FQNNGV, per germline. Losses at the gene ends were 6 bases for V and 5 bases for J; bases not matched to a gene: 10. The CDR3 has 15 amino acids. CDR3 coding DNA: TGTGCCAGCAGTATGGTTGGGACAGGGATAACTGAAGCTTTCTTT. Its protein product is CASSMVGTGITEAFF.

This clonotype was picked up many times. V usage is TRBV11-2 and J usage is TRBJ2-5, with unresolved D. Trimming cost V 4 bases and J 5 bases, with 11 bases left between them. Germline V lookup: CDR1 SGHAT, CDR2 FQNNGV. The CDR3 is 13 amino acids. CDR3 sequence: CASSSTASETQYF. The CDR3 DNA reads as TGTGCCAGCAGCTCGACTGCTTCGGAGACCCAGTACTTC.

In this sample, this clonotype turned up many times. The rearrangement uses TRBV9 and TRBJ1-1; D uncertain. This CDR3 has 15 residues. Germline CDR1 and CDR2: SGDLS and YYNGEE. V lost 4 bases to trimming and J lost 0 bases, with 13 bases between them. The CDR3 bases are TGTGCCAGCAGCCGCAGCCTTCGCCTGAACACTGAAGCTTTCTTT. Translating gives CASSRSLRLNTEAFF.

This clonotype turned up a few times. The chain joins TRBV25-1 to TRBJ1-2; D unclear. V lost 2 bases and J lost 4, with 11 bases in between. CDR1 is MGHDK and CDR2 is SYGVNS in the germline V gene. This CDR3 is built from 14 residues. Here the CDR3 DNA reads TGTGCCAGCAGTGAAGAGGGCACTAGCTATGGCTACACCTTC. Its protein product is CASSEEGTSYGYTF.